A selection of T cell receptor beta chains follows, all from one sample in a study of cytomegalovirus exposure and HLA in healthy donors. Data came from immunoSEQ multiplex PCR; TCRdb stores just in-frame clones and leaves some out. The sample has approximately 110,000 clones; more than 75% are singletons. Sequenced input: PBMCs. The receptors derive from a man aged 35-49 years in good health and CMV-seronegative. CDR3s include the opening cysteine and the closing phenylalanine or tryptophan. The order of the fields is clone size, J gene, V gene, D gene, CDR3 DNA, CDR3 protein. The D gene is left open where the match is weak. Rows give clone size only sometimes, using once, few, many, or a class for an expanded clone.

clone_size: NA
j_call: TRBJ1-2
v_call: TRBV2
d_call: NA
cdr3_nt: TGTGCCAGAAGGGGGATAAACTATGGCTACACCTTC
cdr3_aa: CARRGINYGYTF

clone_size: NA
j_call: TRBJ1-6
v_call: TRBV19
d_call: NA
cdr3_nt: TGTGCCAGTAGTCTTCGGGGGGACAATTCACCCCTCCACTTT
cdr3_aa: CASSLRGDNSPLHF

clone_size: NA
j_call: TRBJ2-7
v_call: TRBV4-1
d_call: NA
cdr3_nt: TGCGCCGGCAGCCACAGCACAGGGCTATACGAGCAGTACTTC
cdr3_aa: CAGSHSTGLYEQYF

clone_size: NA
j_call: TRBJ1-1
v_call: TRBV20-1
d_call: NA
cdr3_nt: TGCAGTGCTAGCATGAACACTGAAGCTTTCTTT
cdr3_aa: CSASMNTEAFF

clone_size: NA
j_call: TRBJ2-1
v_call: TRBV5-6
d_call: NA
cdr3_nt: TGTGCCAGCAGAATGGCCAGCGGAGGGAATGAGCAGTTCTTC
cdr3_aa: CASRMASGGNEQFF

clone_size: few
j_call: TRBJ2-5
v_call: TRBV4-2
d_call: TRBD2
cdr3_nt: TGTGCCAGCAGCCGAGGACTAGCGGGGGAAGAGACCCAGTACTTC
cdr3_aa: CASSRGLAGEETQYF

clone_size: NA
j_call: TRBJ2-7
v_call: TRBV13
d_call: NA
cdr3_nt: TGTGCCAGCAGCCCCCCCGACAGGCCGGTATACGAGCAGTACTTC
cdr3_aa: CASSPPDRPVYEQYF

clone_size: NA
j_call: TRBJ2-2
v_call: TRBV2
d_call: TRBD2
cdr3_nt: TGTGCCAGCTCGGATGCGGGGGCGAACACCGGGGAGCTGTTTTTT
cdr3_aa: CASSDAGANTGELFF

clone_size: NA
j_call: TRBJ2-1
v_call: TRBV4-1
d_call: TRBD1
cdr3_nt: TGCGCCAGCAGCCATCCGACAGGGCGCAATGAGCAGTTCTTC
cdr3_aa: CASSHPTGRNEQFF

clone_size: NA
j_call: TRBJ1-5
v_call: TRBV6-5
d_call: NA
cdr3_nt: TGTGCCAGCGGGGGCAGGGGCAATCAGCCCCAGCATTTT
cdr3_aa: CASGGRGNQPQHF

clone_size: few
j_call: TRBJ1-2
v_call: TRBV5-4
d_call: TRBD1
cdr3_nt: TGTGCCAGCAGTATGATTGGACAGGGGGCGGGTCGGGGCTACACCTTC
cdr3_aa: CASSMIGQGAGRGYTF

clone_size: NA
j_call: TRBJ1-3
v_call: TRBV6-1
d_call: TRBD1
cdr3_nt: TGTGCCAGCAGTGCCCTGGGCGAAGGGGGCACTGGAAACACCATATATTTT
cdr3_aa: CASSALGEGGTGNTIYF

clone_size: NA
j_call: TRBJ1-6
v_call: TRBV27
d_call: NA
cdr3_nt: TGTGCCAGCAGTCACAATGAGGGGGGAAGCGGGGCACCCCTCCACTTT
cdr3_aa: CASSHNEGGSGAPLHF

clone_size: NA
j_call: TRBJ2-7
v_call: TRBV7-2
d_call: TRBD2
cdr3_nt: TGTGCCAGCAGCCGCGCTTCCGGGACTAGCGGCTACGAGCAGTACTTC
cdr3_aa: CASSRASGTSGYEQYF

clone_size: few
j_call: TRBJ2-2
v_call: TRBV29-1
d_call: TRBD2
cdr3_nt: TGCAGCGACCGACTAGCGGGGGCCGGGGAGCTGTTTTTT
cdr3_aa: CSDRLAGAGELFF

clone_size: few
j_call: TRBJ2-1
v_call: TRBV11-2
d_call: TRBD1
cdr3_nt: TGTGCCAGCAGCTTTGGACAGGGACAGGGGTCCTACAATGAGCAGTTCTTC
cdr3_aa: CASSFGQGQGSYNEQFF

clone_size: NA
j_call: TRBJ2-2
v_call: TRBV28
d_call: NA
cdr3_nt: TGTGCCAGCAGTCCGTCATACTTCGGGGAGCTGTTTTTT
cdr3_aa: CASSPSYFGELFF

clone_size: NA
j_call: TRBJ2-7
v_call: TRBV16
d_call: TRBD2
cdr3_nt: TGTGCCAGCAGCCTCGACTGGAGCGGGGCTACGCGGGTTTCCGAGCAGTACTTC
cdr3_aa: CASSLDWSGATRVSEQYF

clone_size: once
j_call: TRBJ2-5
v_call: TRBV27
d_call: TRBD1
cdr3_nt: TGTGCCAGCAGTTCCCTTTCCGGCCGGACAGGGGGCGTGGGGACCCAGTACTTC
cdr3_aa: CASSSLSGRTGGVGTQYF

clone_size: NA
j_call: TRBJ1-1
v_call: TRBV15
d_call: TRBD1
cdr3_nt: TGTGCCACCATCCCGGACAGGATTAACACTGAAGCTTTCTTT
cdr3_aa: CATIPDRINTEAFF

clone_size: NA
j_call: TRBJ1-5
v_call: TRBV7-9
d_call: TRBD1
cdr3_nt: TGTGCCAGCAGCGACGGGACAGGCAATCAGCCCCAGCATTTT
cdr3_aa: CASSDGTGNQPQHF

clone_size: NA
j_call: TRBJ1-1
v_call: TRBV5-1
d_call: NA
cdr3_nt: TGCGCCAGCAGCTCACAGGGAAGGGGCACTGAAGCTTTCTTT
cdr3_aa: CASSSQGRGTEAFF

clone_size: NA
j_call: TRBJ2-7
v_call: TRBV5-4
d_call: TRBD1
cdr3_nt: TGTGCCAGCAGCCTAAGGGACAGGGAGTCGCGGTGGAGCTCCTACGAGCAGTACTTC
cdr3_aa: CASSLRDRESRWSSYEQYF

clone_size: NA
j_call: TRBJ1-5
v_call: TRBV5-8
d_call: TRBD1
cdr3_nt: TGTGCCAGCAGCTGGGCGACAGGGCCAAATCAGCCCCAGCATTTT
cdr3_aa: CASSWATGPNQPQHF

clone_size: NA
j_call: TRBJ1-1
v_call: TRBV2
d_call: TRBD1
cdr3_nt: TGTGCCACCGGATCACAGGGGCAGAACACTGAAGCTTTCTTT
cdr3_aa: CATGSQGQNTEAFF

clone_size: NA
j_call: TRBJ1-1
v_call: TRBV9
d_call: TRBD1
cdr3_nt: TGTGCCAGCAGCGTTCTAACAGGGGTTTTGTCTGAAGCTTTCTTT
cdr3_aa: CASSVLTGVLSEAFF